This T cell receptor beta chain was found in a study of OX40 agonist ivuxolimab in advanced cancers. Overall study context: Patients were dosed with the agonistic anti-OX40 (CD134) antibody ivuxolimab.

Profiled with immunoSEQ multiplex PCR; TCRdb holds only in-frame clones, not every one. The table lists approximately 35,000 clones, roughly four fifths of them singletons. The CDR3 contains 13 residues. From germline, CDR1 is SGDLS and CDR2 YYNGEE. The V end was cut by 2 bases, the J end by 2 bases, with 7 bases between. The sequence was obtained from an adult with an advanced solid tumor such as melanoma, head and neck, liver or kidney cancer. This chain uses TRBV9 with TRBJ1-1; D ambiguous. The sequences come from CD4+ or CD8+ T cells sorted from blood, collected in a trial of the OX40 agonist ivuxolimab. CDR3 sequence (DNA): TGTGCCAGCAGCGTTGCTCCAAACACTGAAGCTTTCTTT. It codes for CASSVAPNTEAFF.